A single T cell receptor (beta chain) is shown here with its context. There were TCR beta CDR3 regions amplified from RNA transcripts. Primed by the HTBI set, a first-round RT-PCR was run on the TCR CDR3. TCRdb re-called the multiplex PCR reads through MiXCR, storing one row per CDR3 protein. Of more than 350,000 distinct CDR3 sequences in the sample, more than 13% were seen once. Graves' hyperthyroidism without ophthalmopathy progression within 18 months was termed stable. Patients were aged 18 to 65, had disease duration under 2 months, and had newly diagnosed hyperthyroidism. Diagnoses used clinical symptoms, serum thyroxine and TRAb, thyroid ultrasound and orbital computed tomography. These data belong to a study of T cells in Graves' hyperthyroidism and ophthalmopathy. V was shortened by 3 bases and J by 13 bases, with 16 bases between the two germline ends. CDR3 length equals 13 residues. CDR1 and CDR2 from the germline V gene are ENHRY and SYGVKD.

The source material was blood. The sequence derives from a woman in her 30s with Graves' hyperthyroidism. The rearrangement joins TRBV10-3 to TRBJ2-1; D possibly corresponds to TRBD1 (6 bases). CDR3 loop: CAISEQGQETQFF. CDR3 nucleotide sequence: TGTGCCATCAGTGAACAGGGTCAGGAGACCCAGTTCTTC.